These 24 T cell receptor beta chains share one sample of origin, sequenced in a study of post-analysis software for immune sequencing data. For these TCRs, the target antigens are not known. Points from the study as a whole: In patients, 4 to 6 TRBV segments were more frequent than in controls, with TRBV5-6, TRBV5-1 and TRBV20-1 among them.

Prepared TCR beta cDNA libraries contained unique molecular identifiers. Using its own MiXCR run on the PCR reads, TCRdb lists one record per CDR3 protein. The table lists approximately 770,000 distinct CDR3 sequences, about half of them singletons. Sequencing was done on a sample of blood. Receptors originate from a girl between 10 and 17 years old with multiple sclerosis.

This clonotype was seen only once. The chain has TRBV28 and TRBJ1-5; D is unresolved. Trimming took off 3 bases at V and 2 bases at J, with 11 bases between the two ends. Germline-derived CDR1 and CDR2 are MDHEN and SYDVKM. The CDR3 has 15 amino acids. In nucleotides, the CDR3 is TGTGCCAGCAGTTTTCTTCAACTGGGCAATCAGCCCCAGCATTTT. Its protein product is CASSFLQLGNQPQHF.

The V call is TRBV5-1, the J call TRBJ2-1; 8 bases fit TRBD2. The trim removed 3 bases at V and 6 bases at J, leaving 5 bases unmatched. The length of the CDR3 is 14 residues. Looked up from germline, CDR1 is SGHRS and CDR2 is YFSETQ. CDR3: CASSSGLDLNEQFF. The CDR3 coding sequence is TGCGCCAGCAGCTCGGGACTAGACCTCAATGAGCAGTTCTTC.

This clonotype was counted only a few times. The rearrangement uses TRBV27 and TRBJ1-2, with 9 bases fitting TRBD1. The CDR3 spans 14 residues. Per the germline V gene, CDR1 is MNHEY and CDR2 is SMNVEV (reference sequence). J lost 4 bases, V lost 5 bases, and 5 bases had no gene match. The CDR3 DNA follows: TGTGCCAGCAGTGACGGGACAGGGCTCTATGGCTACACCTTC. This codes for CASSDGTGLYGYTF.

This chain uses TRBV7-2 with TRBJ2-7; 9 nucleotides agree with TRBD2. The assigned J gene may be wrong: the sequence end matches TRBJ2-5 better. The V gene's germline CDR1 is SGHTA and CDR2 FQGNSA. The CDR3 is 18 residues long. DNA for the CDR3: TGTGCCAGCAGCTTAGGCGCTTGGAGGCGGGAGGGCCTTGAGACCCAGTACTTC. Its translation is CASSLGAWRREGLETQYF.

The gene calls are TRBV7-8 and TRBJ2-1, with a possible D match to TRBD2 (6 bases). Germline CDR1 SGHVS, CDR2 FQNEAQ. The CDR3 is 17 amino acids. Trimming pared 1 base from V and 3 bases from J, leaving 16 bases between. CDR3 in DNA: TGTGCCAGCAGCTTAGAGGCTATGGGGGGTTTCTACAATGAGCAGTTCTTC. Its translation: CASSLEAMGGFYNEQFF.

In DNA, the CDR3 is TGCAGCGTTGAGGAGGGGGTAAACTATGGCTACACCTTC. It translates to CSVEEGVNYGYTF. This rearrangement joins TRBV29-1 to TRBJ1-2; D is perhaps TRBD1 (6 bases). The V end was cut by 3 bases, the J end by 2 bases, with 10 bases between. Germline V gene sequence: CDR1 SQVTM, CDR2 ANQGSEA. The CDR3 loop spans 13 amino acids.

This chain uses TRBV29-1 with TRBJ1-1; D not resolved. Germline CDR1 and CDR2: SQVTM and ANQGSEA. The CDR3 length is 12 residues. V lost 0 bases, J lost 1 base, and 3 bases lay in between. The CDR3 bases are TGCAGCGTTGAAGAAACGAACACTGAAGCTTTCTTT. Encoded protein: CSVEETNTEAFF.

This clonotype was counted between two and nine times. Here the CDR3 DNA reads TGCAGTGCTAGAGATCTCGGGAACAACTATGGCTACACCTTC. Translating gives CSARDLGNNYGYTF. The chain employs TRBV20-1 and TRBJ1-2; no clear D gene. The CDR3 has 14 residues. Germline-derived CDR1 and CDR2 are DFQATT and SNEGSKA (reference sequence). V dropped 0 bases and J dropped 2 bases, with 10 bases sitting between them.

The rearrangement joins TRBV4-2 to TRBJ2-1; the match to TRBD2 covers 13 bases. CDR3 length: 18 residues. V lost 4 bases and J lost 14; bases outside the gene matches: 20. Per the germline V gene, CDR1 is LGHNA and CDR2 is YNFKEQ. CDR3 nucleotides: TGTGCCAGCAGCCCCTCACTGGGTGGACGGACTAGCGGGAGTAAAGAGTTCTTC. This translates into CASSPSLGGRTSGSKEFF.

The table lists this clonotype with a count of one. The chain uses TRBV27 and TRBJ2-7; 8 bases fit TRBD2. The germline V gene has CDR1 MNHEY and CDR2 SMNVEV (reference sequence). The CDR3 extends over 16 amino acids. The V gene end was trimmed by 0 bases and the J gene end by 1 base; junction bases not matched to a gene: 5. CDR3 DNA sequence: TGTGCCAGCAGTTTATCTCGGGTAGCGGGATCCTACGAGCAGTACTTC. Translation gives CASSLSRVAGSYEQYF.

This clonotype was observed a handful of times. The V gene is TRBV5-6, the J gene TRBJ2-3; 8 nucleotides align to TRBD1. Germline loops: CDR1 SGHDT, CDR2 YYEEEE. The CDR3 contains 15 residues. Germline trimming cut 4 bases from V and 6 bases from J; bases unmatched to any gene: 10. CDR3 sequence (DNA): TGTGCCAGCAGCCTTGGTGGACAGGGAATCGATACGCAGTATTTT. This sequence encodes CASSLGGQGIDTQYF.

The rearrangement links TRBV12-3 or TRBV12-4 to TRBJ1-5; D is perhaps TRBD1 (5 bases). The length of the CDR3 is 12 residues. V lost 7 bases and J lost 5, with 9 bases in between. The CDR3 region has the DNA TGTGCCAGCAACCTGGGGGATCAGCCCCAGCATTTT. Amino acids: CASNLGDQPQHF.

This clonotype has only a few counts. The genes are TRBV4-1 and TRBJ2-5; a possible D gene is TRBD2 (6 bases). CDR3 length equals 14 residues. V was shortened by 4 bases and J by 4 bases, with 13 bases between the two germline ends. In germline, CDR1 is MGHRA, CDR2 YSYEKL. The CDR3 region has the DNA TGCGCCAGCAGCCTGCGGGACGCCCTAGAGACCCAGTACTTC. This gives the protein CASSLRDALETQYF.

A single count supports this clonotype. The chain uses TRBV15 and TRBJ2-4; no firm D call. The J call may be in error: the DNA end matches TRBJ2-7 better. Germline V lookup: CDR1 LNHNV, CDR2 YYDKDF (reference sequence). This CDR3 is built from 12 residues. This chain's CDR3 is CATSRAYYEQYF. The CDR3, as DNA: TGTGCCACCAGCAGGGCCTACTACGAGCAGTACTTC.

This clonotype was counted only a few times. The chain combines TRBV28 with TRBJ2-6, with D perhaps TRBD1 or TRBD2 (5 bases each). Germline V lookup: CDR1 MDHEN, CDR2 SYDVKM. V was shortened by 3 bases and J by 2 bases, with 17 bases between the two germline ends. The length of the CDR3 is 18 residues. CDR3 protein: CASSFRDGRQAGANVLTF. The DNA for the CDR3 is TGTGCCAGCAGTTTCCGGGACGGTAGACAAGCTGGGGCCAACGTCCTGACTTTC.

V is TRBV7-2 and J is TRBJ2-3; D not resolved. Looked up from germline, CDR1 is SGHTA and CDR2 is FQGNSA. V lost 3 bases to trimming and J lost 4 bases, with 8 bases between them. The CDR3 is 13 amino acids. In nucleotides, the CDR3 is TGTGCCAGCAGCTTCTCGCTTCCAGATACGCAGTATTTT. Translating gives CASSFSLPDTQYF.

CDR3: CASSLLAGADEQFF. As DNA, the CDR3 is TGTGCCAGCAGTTTACTAGCGGGAGCGGATGAGCAGTTCTTC. The chain carries TRBV27 and TRBJ2-1; 10 nucleotides match TRBD2. Germline loops: CDR1 MNHEY, CDR2 SMNVEV (reference sequence). This CDR3 is 14 amino acids long. V was pared by 2 bases and J by 8 bases, with 3 bases of the junction left unmatched.

This clonotype was observed a few times. A much larger clone sits a single nucleotide away, making a read error possible. The chain carries TRBV12-3 or TRBV12-4 and TRBJ2-7; 7 bases fit TRBD1. The trim removed 7 bases at V and 2 bases at J, leaving 2 bases unmatched. This CDR3 is built from 12 residues. The CDR3 spells CASTQGAYEQYF. The CDR3 region has the DNA TGTGCCAGCACCCAGGGGGCCTACGAGCAGTACTTC.

In its sample, this clonotype was seen a few times. The chain employs TRBV10-3 and TRBJ2-7; D gene uncertain. V was pared by 0 bases and J by 2 bases, with 8 bases between. Germline CDR1 ENHRY, CDR2 SYGVKD. The CDR3 extends over 14 amino acids. For the CDR3, the DNA is TGTGCCATCAGTGAGTCGGGGTTAACCTACGAGCAGTACTTC. It yields the protein CAISESGLTYEQYF.

V gene TRBV5-6 combines with J gene TRBJ2-3; 7 positions match TRBD2. Germline CDR1 and CDR2: SGHDT and YYEEEE. Trimming at V came to 0 bases and at J to 1 base, leaving 8 bases not matched to a gene. The length of the CDR3 is 17 residues. The CDR3 nucleotides read TGTGCCAGCAGCTTGGCTCTTGGACTAGGGGGCACAGATACGCAGTATTTT. Its translation: CASSLALGLGGTDTQYF.

The chain couples TRBV7-6 to TRBJ2-7, with 10 bases that match TRBD1. The junction had 14 bases not matched to a gene; V was cut back by 5 bases and J by 7 bases. The CDR3 loop spans 16 amino acids. From germline, CDR1 is SGHVS and CDR2 FNYEAQ. The CDR3 nucleotides are TGTGCCAGCAGCGTCTCCGGGACAGGGGATTTGGGGGAGCAGTACTTC. This sequence encodes CASSVSGTGDLGEQYF.

This sequence joins TRBV5-5 and TRBJ2-7; a possible D gene is TRBD2 (5 bases). Germline values: CDR1 SGHKS, CDR2 YYEKEE (reference sequence). This CDR3 is built from 15 residues. The V and J ends lost 0 bases and 3 bases respectively, with 13 bases between them. The chain's CDR3 is CASSLAGLAHYEQYF. CDR3 coding DNA: TGTGCCAGCAGCTTGGCCGGTCTAGCCCACTACGAGCAGTACTTC.

V is TRBV24-1 and J is TRBJ2-5; 10 nucleotides line up with TRBD1. The V and J ends lost 6 bases and 11 bases, in that order; junction bases with no gene match: 14. The CDR3 runs to 15 residues. Germline CDR1 is KGHDR and CDR2 is SFDVKD. CDR3 in amino acids: CATSSPDRGFREQYF. As DNA, the CDR3 is TGTGCCACCAGTAGCCCGGACAGGGGGTTTAGGGAGCAGTACTTC.

The chain has TRBV20-1 and TRBJ2-1, with 13 bases identical to TRBD2. V was pared by 5 bases and J by 6 bases, with 13 bases of the junction left unmatched. CDR1 and CDR2 (germline): DFQATT, SNEGSKA (reference sequence). This CDR3 spans 17 amino acids. This chain's CDR3 is CSALKGLAGSLANEQFF. CDR3 nucleotides: TGCAGTGCTCTTAAGGGACTAGCGGGATCCCTTGCCAATGAGCAGTTCTTC.